This TCR beta chain was documented in a study of blood T cell repertoires in COVID-19. The wider study: The United States, Italy and Spain supplied acute and convalescent COVID-19 samples. From T cells, B-cell-depleted T cells, or PBMCs came the material, which was cDNA or gDNA.

This clone was counted between two and nine times. This CDR3 is 15 amino acids long. Trimming pared 4 bases from V and 9 bases from J, leaving 18 bases between. Looked up from germline, CDR1 is KGHDR and CDR2 is SFDVKD. Original handling: Amplification with reference gene primers provided the estimates of nucleated cell counts. Some clones are missing from TCRdb's copy, which holds only in-frame ones; the method was immunoSEQ multiplex PCR. V, J and clone size are those of that table, while D and trimming were read from the DNA. Here the sample spans about 55,000 clones, around nine tenths being singletons.

This sequence joins TRBV24-1 and TRBJ2-1, with a possible D match to TRBD2 (6 bases). This receptor was obtained from an elderly man with acute or convalescent COVID-19. The sequenced material came from peripheral blood. CDR3 DNA sequence: TGTGCCACCAGTGAGCCTACTAGGCGGGGCGGTGAGCAGTTCTTC. This gives the protein CATSEPTRRGGEQFF.